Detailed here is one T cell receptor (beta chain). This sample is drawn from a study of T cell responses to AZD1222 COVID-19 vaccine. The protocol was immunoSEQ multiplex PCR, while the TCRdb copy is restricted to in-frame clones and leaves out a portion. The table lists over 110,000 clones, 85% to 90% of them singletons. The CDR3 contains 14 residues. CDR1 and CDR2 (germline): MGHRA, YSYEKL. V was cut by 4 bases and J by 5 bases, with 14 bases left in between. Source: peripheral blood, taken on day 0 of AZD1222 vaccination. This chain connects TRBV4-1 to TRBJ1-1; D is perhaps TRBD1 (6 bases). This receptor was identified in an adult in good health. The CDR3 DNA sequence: TGCGCCAGCAGCCCCATGACAGGCTGGACTGAAGCTTTCTTT. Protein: CASSPMTGWTEAFF.